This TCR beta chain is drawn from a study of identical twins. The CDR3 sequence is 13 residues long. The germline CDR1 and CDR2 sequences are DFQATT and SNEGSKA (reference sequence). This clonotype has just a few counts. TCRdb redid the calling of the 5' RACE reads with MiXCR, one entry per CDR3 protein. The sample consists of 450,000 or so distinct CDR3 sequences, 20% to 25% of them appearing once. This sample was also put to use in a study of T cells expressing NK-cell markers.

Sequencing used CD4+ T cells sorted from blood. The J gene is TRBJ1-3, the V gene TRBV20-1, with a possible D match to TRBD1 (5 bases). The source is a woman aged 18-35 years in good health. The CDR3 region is CSGLQGSGNTIYF. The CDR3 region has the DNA TGCAGCGGACTTCAGGGTTCTGGAAACACCATATATTTT.